This is a list of T cell receptor beta chains from one sample in a study of neurological immune-mediated disorders. TCRdb ran MiXCR on the 5' RACE reads and lists one entry per CDR3 protein. The table includes around 69,000 distinct CDR3 sequences, about 9.4% detected once. The source material was PBMCs. The receptors derive from a man in his thirties or forties in good health. Each CDR3 is given with its conserved first and last residue. The order of the fields is D gene, J gene, clone size, V gene, CDR3 length, CDR3 protein, CDR3 DNA. A D gene is named only where the DNA matches it firmly. A row's size may be missing; if present it is once, few, many or a size class.

>NA|TRBJ2-2|few|TRBV29-1|12
CSVERTSGELFF
TGCAGCGTTGAACGAACTTCTGGGGAGCTGTTTTTT
>NA|TRBJ1-5|many|TRBV12-3/TRBV12-4|13
CASSDGDGMPQHF
TGTGCCAGCAGTGACGGGGATGGCATGCCCCAGCATTTT
>NA|TRBJ1-5|many|TRBV7-6|13
CASSQGAGQPQHF
TGTGCCAGCAGTCAAGGGGCTGGTCAGCCCCAGCATTTT
>TRBD2|TRBJ2-3|many|TRBV10-2|14
CATNGLAGTDTQYF
TGCGCCACCAACGGACTAGCCGGCACAGATACGCAGTATTTT
>NA|TRBJ2-7|many|TRBV28|11
CASSFLSEQYF
TGTGCCAGCAGTTTCCTGTCCGAGCAGTACTTC
>NA|TRBJ1-1|many|TRBV5-1|14
CASSPAIGTTEAFF
TGCGCCAGCAGCCCCGCGATTGGGACGACTGAAGCTTTCTTT
>NA|TRBJ2-6|many|TRBV2|17
CASRGREPNSGANVLTF
TGTGCCAGCAGAGGTAGAGAGCCTAACTCTGGGGCCAACGTCCTGACTTTC
>NA|TRBJ2-5|NA|TRBV7-6|14
CASSLGSWGETQYF
TGTGCCAGCAGCTTAGGGTCCTGGGGAGAGACCCAGTACTTC
>NA|TRBJ2-4|many|TRBV5-1|15
CASSLAAGSQNIQYF
TGCGCCAGCAGCTTGGCGGCCGGGTCCCAAAACATTCAGTACTTC
>TRBD2|TRBJ2-1|many|TRBV29-1|14
CSVIAGAGFSEQFF
TGCAGCGTTATAGCGGGAGCTGGTTTTAGTGAGCAGTTCTTC
>NA|TRBJ2-1|NA|TRBV19|16
CASSMAGTLTYNEQFF
TGTGCCAGTAGTATGGCAGGGACTTTGACCTACAATGAGCAGTTCTTC
>NA|TRBJ2-7|NA|TRBV20-1|12
CSATRQSYEQYF
TGCAGTGCTACGAGACAGTCCTACGAGCAGTACTTC
>NA|TRBJ2-7|many|TRBV5-1|13
CASSLVSDYEQYF
TGCGCCAGCAGCTTGGTCTCGGACTACGAGCAGTACTTC
>TRBD2|TRBJ2-1|NA|TRBV5-1|16
CASSPVAGVAYNEEFF
TGCGCCAGCAGCCCGGTAGCGGGAGTAGCCTACAATGAGGAGTTCTTC
>TRBD1|TRBJ2-7|many|TRBV28|15
CASRRDRERTYEQYF
TGTGCCAGTCGAAGAGACAGGGAGAGGACCTACGAGCAGTACTTC
>TRBD1|TRBJ2-7|many|TRBV20-1|13
CSAWTGRTYEQYF
TGCAGTGCTTGGACAGGAAGAACCTACGAGCAGTACTTC
>NA|TRBJ2-5|NA|TRBV18|15
CASSPRVGDQETQYF
TGTGCCAGCTCACCCCGGGTTGGGGATCAAGAGACCCAGTACTTC
>NA|TRBJ1-3|many|TRBV20-1|15
CSAREGGGDGNTIYF
TGCAGTGCTAGAGAAGGTGGAGGGGACGGAAACACCATATATTTT
>NA|TRBJ2-1|many|TRBV7-2|16
CASSLVGQGIVNEQFF
TGTGCCAGCAGCTTAGTCGGGCAGGGTATCGTAAATGAGCAGTTCTTC
>NA|TRBJ2-1|many|TRBV14|15
CASSQVAFSYNEQFF
TGTGCCAGCAGCCAAGTGGCCTTCTCCTACAATGAGCAGTTCTTC
>TRBD1|TRBJ2-1|many|TRBV5-1|16
CASSSYGQGSYNEQFF
TGCGCCAGCAGCTCGTATGGACAGGGCTCCTACAATGAGCAGTTCTTC
>TRBD1|TRBJ2-5|many|TRBV7-7|17
CASSPQPGQGHGETQYF
TGTGCTAGCAGCCCACAACCGGGACAGGGTCACGGAGAGACCCAGTACTTC
>TRBD2|TRBJ2-5|NA|TRBV7-3|14
CASSISSGQETRYF
TGTGCCAGCAGCATATCTAGCGGGCAAGAGACCCGGTACTTC
>TRBD2|TRBJ2-7|many|TRBV11-1|15
CASSLSGILYYEQYF
TGTGCCAGCAGCTTAAGCGGGATATTGTACTACGAGCAGTACTTC
>NA|TRBJ1-2|many|TRBV20-1|12
CSARDRVGGYTF
TGCAGTGCTAGAGACCGGGTGGGTGGCTACACCTTC
>TRBD1|TRBJ2-7|NA|TRBV5-5|13
CASSPIQGDEQYF
TGTGCCAGCAGCCCAATACAGGGGGACGAGCAGTACTTC
>TRBD2|TRBJ2-1|many|TRBV7-2|17
CASSLKERGGGYNEQFF
TGTGCCAGCAGCTTAAAGGAGCGTGGGGGGGGTTACAATGAGCAGTTCTTC
>TRBD1|TRBJ1-5|many|TRBV20-1|13
CSALGTDNQPQHF
TGCAGTGCTCTCGGGACAGATAATCAGCCCCAGCATTTT
>NA|TRBJ2-7|many|TRBV15|13
CATRQGAQDEQYF
TGTGCCACCCGACAAGGGGCCCAGGACGAGCAGTACTTC
>TRBD1|TRBJ2-3|many|TRBV5-1|15
CASRQTGGVPDTQYF
TGCGCCAGCAGACAGACAGGGGGTGTACCAGATACGCAGTATTTT
>NA|TRBJ2-1|many|TRBV5-1|14
CASSLRAGNNEQFF
TGCGCCAGCAGCTTGCGGGCAGGGAACAATGAGCAGTTCTTC
>NA|TRBJ1-4|many|TRBV28|14
CASSLGLGFEKLFF
TGTGCCAGCAGTTTAGGATTGGGATTTGAAAAACTGTTTTTT
>NA|TRBJ2-1|NA|TRBV5-5|15
CASSPRDTPGNEQFF
TGTGCCAGCAGCCCACGGGACACCCCTGGCAATGAGCAGTTCTTC
>NA|TRBJ2-2|many|TRBV7-8|12
CASSLVQAKLVF
TGTGCCAGCAGCTTAGTACAGGCCAAGCTGGTTTTT
>TRBD1|TRBJ1-2|many|TRBV29-1|13
CSVEVQGYYGYTF
TGCAGCGTTGAGGTACAGGGGTACTATGGCTACACCTTC
>NA|TRBJ1-1|many|TRBV6-1|14
CASSEGSFGPEAFF
TGTGCCAGCAGTGAAGGGTCGTTTGGTCCAGAAGCTTTCTTT
>TRBD2|TRBJ2-1|few|TRBV14|18
CASSRLVVAGGPYNEQFF
TGTGCCAGCAGCCGACTAGTAGTGGCGGGAGGGCCCTACAATGAGCAGTTCTTC
>NA|TRBJ1-1|many|TRBV20-1|14
CSAPQRGLGTEAFF
TGCAGTGCTCCCCAGCGGGGGCTGGGCACTGAAGCTTTCTTT
>NA|TRBJ1-5|few|TRBV19|15
CASKSGPGSPAPQHF
TGTGCCAGTAAATCGGGTCCAGGGTCACCGGCCCCCCAGCATTTT
>NA|TRBJ2-7|many|TRBV12-3/TRBV12-4|15
CASSGGTRASYEQYF
TGTGCCAGCAGTGGAGGGACTCGAGCTTCCTACGAGCAGTACTTC
>NA|TRBJ1-1|many|TRBV5-1|15
CASSLSAGMDTEAFF
TGCGCCAGCAGCTTGTCGGCAGGGATGGACACTGAAGCTTTCTTT
>NA|TRBJ1-2|many|TRBV11-2|13
CASSLGGNYGYTF
TGTGCCAGCAGCTTAGGAGGGAACTATGGCTACACCTTC
>TRBD1|TRBJ2-7|many|TRBV20-1|13
CSARGDRVHEQYF
TGCAGTGCTAGAGGGGACAGGGTCCACGAGCAGTACTTC
>TRBD1|TRBJ2-2|many|TRBV25-1|17
CASSALGQGINTGELFF
TGTGCCAGCAGTGCGTTGGGACAGGGGATTAACACCGGGGAGCTGTTTTTT
>TRBD2|TRBJ2-1|many|TRBV5-1|15
CASSLAGVPYNEQFF
TGCGCCAGCAGCCTAGCGGGAGTCCCCTACAATGAGCAGTTCTTC
>NA|TRBJ2-3|few|TRBV19|14
CASRAARRTDTQYF
TGTGCCAGTAGGGCGGCAAGACGCACAGATACGCAGTATTTT
>NA|TRBJ2-1|many|TRBV7-3|14
CASSSQGLFSEQFF
TGTGCCAGCAGCTCCCAGGGACTTTTCAGTGAGCAGTTCTTC
>TRBD2|TRBJ2-1|many|TRBV5-1|13
CASSVTSGGEQFF
TGCGCCAGCAGCGTGACTAGCGGGGGTGAGCAGTTCTTC
>NA|TRBJ1-1|many|TRBV5-5|15
CASRDGVGKGIEAFF
TGTGCCAGCCGCGACGGGGTGGGGAAGGGGATTGAAGCTTTCTTT
>TRBD2|TRBJ2-1|many|TRBV24-1|18
CATSDPSAGGGSYNEQFF
TGTGCCACCAGTGATCCATCGGCGGGAGGGGGTTCCTACAATGAGCAGTTCTTC
>TRBD2|TRBJ2-5|many|TRBV10-3|17
CAISDRAGAPGGETQYF
TGTGCCATCAGTGATCGAGCGGGGGCCCCTGGGGGGGAGACCCAGTACTTC